This T cell receptor (beta chain) was sequenced during a study of response to subunit inactivated influenza vaccine. In this sample, this clonotype turned up a few times. Its specificity is unknown. TCRdb re-called the RT-PCR reads through MiXCR, storing one row per CDR3 protein. Among 400,000 to 650,000 distinct CDR3 sequences, less than 7.5% were seen once, and the ten largest hold over 10%. Regarding the study as a whole: Every seasonal influenza vaccination brings in few new T cells, the authors suggested.

The sequencing used PBMCs from blood, collected approximately 25 months after vaccination. This clonotype was obtained from a man between 50 and 69 years old who received an inactivated influenza vaccine.

In nucleotides, the CDR3 is TGTGCCTGGACCACAGGGAACACTGAAGCTTTCTTT. This gives the protein CAWTTGNTEAFF. V usage is TRBV30 and J usage is TRBJ1-1, with D maybe TRBD1 (5 bases). V gave up 4 bases and J gave up 1 base, with 7 bases separating them. Looked up from germline, CDR1 is GTSNPN and CDR2 is SVGIG (reference sequence). The CDR3 sequence is 12 residues long.